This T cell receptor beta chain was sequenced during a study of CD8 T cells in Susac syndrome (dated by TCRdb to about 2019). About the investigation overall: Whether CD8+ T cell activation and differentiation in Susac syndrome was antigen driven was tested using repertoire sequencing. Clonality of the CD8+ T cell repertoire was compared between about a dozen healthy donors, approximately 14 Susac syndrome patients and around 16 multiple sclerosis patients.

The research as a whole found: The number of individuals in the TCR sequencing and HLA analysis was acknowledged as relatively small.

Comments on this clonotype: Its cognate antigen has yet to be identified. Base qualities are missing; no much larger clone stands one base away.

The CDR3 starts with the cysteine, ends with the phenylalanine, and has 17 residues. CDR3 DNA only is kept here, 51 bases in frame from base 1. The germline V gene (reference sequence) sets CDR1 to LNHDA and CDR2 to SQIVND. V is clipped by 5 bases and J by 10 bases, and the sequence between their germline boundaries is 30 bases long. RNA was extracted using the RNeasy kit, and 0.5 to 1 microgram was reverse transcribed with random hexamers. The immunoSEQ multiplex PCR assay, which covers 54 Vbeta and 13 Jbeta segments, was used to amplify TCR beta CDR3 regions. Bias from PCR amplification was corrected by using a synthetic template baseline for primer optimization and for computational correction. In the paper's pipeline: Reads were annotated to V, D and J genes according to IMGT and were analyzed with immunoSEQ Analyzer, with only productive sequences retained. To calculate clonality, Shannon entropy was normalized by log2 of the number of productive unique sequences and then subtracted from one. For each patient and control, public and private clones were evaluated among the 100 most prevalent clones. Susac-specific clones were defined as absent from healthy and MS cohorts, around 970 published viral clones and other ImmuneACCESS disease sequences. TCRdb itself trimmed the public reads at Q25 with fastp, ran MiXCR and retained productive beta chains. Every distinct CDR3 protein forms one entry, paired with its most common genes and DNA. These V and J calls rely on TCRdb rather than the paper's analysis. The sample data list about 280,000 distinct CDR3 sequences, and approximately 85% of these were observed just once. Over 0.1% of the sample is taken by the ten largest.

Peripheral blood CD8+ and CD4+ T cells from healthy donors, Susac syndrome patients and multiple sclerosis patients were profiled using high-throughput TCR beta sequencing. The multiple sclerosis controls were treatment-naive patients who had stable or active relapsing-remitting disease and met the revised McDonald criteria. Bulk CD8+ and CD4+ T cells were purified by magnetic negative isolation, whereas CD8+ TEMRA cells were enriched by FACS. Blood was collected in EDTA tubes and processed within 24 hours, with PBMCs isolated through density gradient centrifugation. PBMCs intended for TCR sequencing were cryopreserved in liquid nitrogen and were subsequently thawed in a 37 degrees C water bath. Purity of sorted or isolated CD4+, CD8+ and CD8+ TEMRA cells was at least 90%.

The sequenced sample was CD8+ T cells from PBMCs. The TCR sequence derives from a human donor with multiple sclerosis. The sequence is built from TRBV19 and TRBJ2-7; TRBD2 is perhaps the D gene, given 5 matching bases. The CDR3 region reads CASSWAVSMNRREPQYF. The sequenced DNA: TGTGCCAGTAGTTGGGCGGTCTCCATGAACAGAAGGGAGCCCCAGTACTTC.